In this sample, the clone carrying this T cell receptor beta chain turned up a few times. Its matching antigen is unknown. The CDR3 is 11 amino acids. In germline, CDR1 is SGHTA, CDR2 FQGNSA. V dropped 5 bases and J dropped 4 bases, with 3 bases sitting between them. The TCR library protocol was used to attach unique molecular identifiers. These identifiers were attached to individual cDNA molecules. Via MiXCR, TCRdb re-called the 5' RACE reads, giving one row per CDR3 protein. The repertoire consists of some 66,000 distinct CDR3 sequences, with 13% occurring once and the leading ten covering over 4%. The entry originates in a study of early T cells in non-severe SARS-CoV-2 infection. Study at large: RNA in bulk from unsorted whole blood was sequenced, and chains were unpaired. Findings of the study overall: VDJdb matching, biased toward anti-spike CD8 responses, missed private and CD4 specificities.

Source material: whole blood. The V gene is TRBV7-2, the J gene TRBJ2-1, with D unresolved. The source is an adult who was a healthcare worker with PCR-confirmed SARS-CoV-2 infection or an uninfected control (not recorded which). The CDR3: CASSKYNEQFF. CDR3 DNA: TGTGCCAGCAGCAAATACAATGAGCAGTTCTTC.